This T cell receptor beta chain was captured in a study of cytotoxic CD8 clonotypes in ibrutinib-treated CLL. Study findings and constraints: Clonality (at baseline) was higher than in age-matched healthy donors and tracked circulating CD8+ T-cell counts. Under therapy, public clonotypes either contracted or stayed stable, and they were uncommon.

This clone was detected once. Its cognate antigen is unknown. This CDR3 region has 11 residues. V lost 5 bases and J 7 bases, leaving 8 bases between the germline ends. CDR1 and CDR2 from the germline V gene are MNHGY and SVAAGI. TCRdb's table, derived via immunoSEQ multiplex PCR, lists solely in-frame clones and lacks some. The table includes over 45,000 clones, 50% to 65% detected once. This material consisted of PBMCs, taken at disease progression, from a patient treated with ibrutinib. The chain carries TRBV6-9 and TRBJ1-1, with D unclear. The receptor was isolated from a human donor with chronic lymphocytic leukemia. CDR3 DNA sequence: TGTGCCAGCAGTCCGGTTTTTGAAGCTTTCTTT. Translation gives CASSPVFEAFF.